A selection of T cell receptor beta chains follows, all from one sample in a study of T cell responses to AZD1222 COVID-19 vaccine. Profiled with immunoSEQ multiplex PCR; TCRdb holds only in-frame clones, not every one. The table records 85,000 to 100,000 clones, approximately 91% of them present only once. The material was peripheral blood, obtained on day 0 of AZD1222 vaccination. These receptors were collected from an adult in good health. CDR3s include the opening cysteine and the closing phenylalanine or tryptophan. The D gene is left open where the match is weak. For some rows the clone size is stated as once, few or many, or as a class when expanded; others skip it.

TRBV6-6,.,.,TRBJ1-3,TGTGCCAGCAGTTCCTATACAGAATCCGGAAACACCATATATTTT,CASSSYTESGNTIYF
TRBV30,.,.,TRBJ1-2,TGTGCCTGGAGTGACGCTAACTATGGCTACACCTTC,CAWSDANYGYTF
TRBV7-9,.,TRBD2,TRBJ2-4,TGTGCCAGCAGCTCTCCGGGACTAGACTCAAACATTCAGTACTTC,CASSSPGLDSNIQYF
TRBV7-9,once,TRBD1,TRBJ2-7,TGTGCCAGCCTACTGACAGGGCCCCCGTCCGAGCAGTACTTC,CASLLTGPPSEQYF
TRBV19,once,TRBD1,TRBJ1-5,TGTGCCAGTAGTATGTTAGGACAGGGTGGCAATCAGCCCCAGCATTTT,CASSMLGQGGNQPQHF
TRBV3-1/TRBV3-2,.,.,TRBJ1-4,TGTGCCAGCAGCCTCAGCTCCGCAGCAACTAATGAAAAACTGTTTTTT,CASSLSSAATNEKLFF
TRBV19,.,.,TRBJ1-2,TGTGCCAGTAGGACAGACGGCGACTATGGCTACACCTTC,CASRTDGDYGYTF
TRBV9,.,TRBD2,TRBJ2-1,TGTGCCAGCAGCGTAGCCCCAAGCGGGGGGGCCTACAATGAGCAGTTCTTC,CASSVAPSGGAYNEQFF
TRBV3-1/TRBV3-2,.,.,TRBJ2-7,TGTGCCAGCAGCCAGGGAGGCAGGGCTCAATCCTACGAGCAGTACTTC,CASSQGGRAQSYEQYF
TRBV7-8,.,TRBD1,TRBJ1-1,TGTGCCAGCAGCAGCTCAGGGGGTTGGGGGACTGAAGCTTTCTTT,CASSSSGGWGTEAFF
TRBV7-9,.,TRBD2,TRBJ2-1,TGTGCCAGCAGGGGCCGGACTAGCGGGGATAACAATGAGCAGTTCTTC,CASRGRTSGDNNEQFF
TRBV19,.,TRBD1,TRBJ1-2,TGTGCCAGTAGTCAGAGGACAGGGGGCCCCTATGGCTACACCTTC,CASSQRTGGPYGYTF
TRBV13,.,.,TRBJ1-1,TGTGCCAGCAGCTCCATCGGTTCTGAAGCTTTCTTT,CASSSIGSEAFF
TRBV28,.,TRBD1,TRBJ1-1,TGTGCCAGCACCCCGGGACAGGGGGCTGAAGCTTTCTTT,CASTPGQGAEAFF
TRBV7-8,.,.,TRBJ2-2,TGTGCCAGCACAGAGCCCGGGGAGCTGTTTTTT,CASTEPGELFF
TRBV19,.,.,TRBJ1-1,TGTGCCAGTAGTATACCTGGACGGGGAGCTTTCTTT,CASSIPGRGAFF
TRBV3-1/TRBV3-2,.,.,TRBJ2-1,TGTGCCAGCAGTCCTAGCGTGAGCTCCTACAATGAGCAGTTCTTC,CASSPSVSSYNEQFF
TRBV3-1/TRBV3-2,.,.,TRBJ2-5,TGTGCCAGCAGCCAAGGCCTTCAGGGGACCCACCAAGAGACCCAGTACTTC,CASSQGLQGTHQETQYF
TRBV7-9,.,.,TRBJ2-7,TGTGCCAGCAGCCCGGGAAACTCCTACGAGCAGTACTTC,CASSPGNSYEQYF
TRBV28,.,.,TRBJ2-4,TGTGCCAGCAGTTTTAACCTTAGACGTTTCGACATTCAGTACTTC,CASSFNLRRFDIQYF
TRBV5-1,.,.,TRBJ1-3,TGCGCCAGCAGCTTGGGACCGGGGGACACCATATATTTT,CASSLGPGDTIYF
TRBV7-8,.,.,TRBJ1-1,TGTGCCAGCAGCTACCCCGGATGGGGCACTGAAGCTTTCTTT,CASSYPGWGTEAFF
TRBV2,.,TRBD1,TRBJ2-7,TGTGCCAGCCGGGACAGGGGTTACGAGCAGTACTTC,CASRDRGYEQYF
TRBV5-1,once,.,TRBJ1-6,TGCGCCAGCAGCTTGGCTGGGGGGAATGGTTCACCCCTCCACTTT,CASSLAGGNGSPLHF
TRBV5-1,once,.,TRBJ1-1,TGCGCCAGCAGCTTGGACACTGAAGCTTTCTTT,CASSLDTEAFF
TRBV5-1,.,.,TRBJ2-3,TGCGCCACCCAGCGGGTATTTTCAGATACGCAGTATTTT,CATQRVFSDTQYF
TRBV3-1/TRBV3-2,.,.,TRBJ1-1,TGTGCCAGCAGCCAAGTGGGAGGGAACACTGAAGCTTTCTTT,CASSQVGGNTEAFF
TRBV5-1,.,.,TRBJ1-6,TGCGCCAGCAGATCGACAGCAGATAATTCACCCCTCCACTTT,CASRSTADNSPLHF
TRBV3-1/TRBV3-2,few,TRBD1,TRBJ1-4,TGTGCCAGCAGCCCCGACAGGGGAGCTGAAAAACTGTTTTTT,CASSPDRGAEKLFF
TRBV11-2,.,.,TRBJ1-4,TGTGCCAGCAGCTTAGCGCCTCGGGATGAAAAACTGTTTTTT,CASSLAPRDEKLFF
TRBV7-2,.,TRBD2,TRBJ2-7,TGTGCCAGCAGCTTAGAGGCCCCAGCGGGGGGAGCCTACGAGCAGTACTTC,CASSLEAPAGGAYEQYF
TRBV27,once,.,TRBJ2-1,TGTGCCAGCGGTCCTAATTATGAGCAGTTCTTC,CASGPNYEQFF
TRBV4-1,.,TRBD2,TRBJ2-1,TGCGCCAGTCAGTTGAACCTAGGTGCTAGCGGGGTAGGTGAGCAGTTCTTC,CASQLNLGASGVGEQFF
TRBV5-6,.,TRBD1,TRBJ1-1,TGTGCCAGCAGCCCCCAAGCCGGGACAGGGAACACTGAAGCTTTCTTT,CASSPQAGTGNTEAFF